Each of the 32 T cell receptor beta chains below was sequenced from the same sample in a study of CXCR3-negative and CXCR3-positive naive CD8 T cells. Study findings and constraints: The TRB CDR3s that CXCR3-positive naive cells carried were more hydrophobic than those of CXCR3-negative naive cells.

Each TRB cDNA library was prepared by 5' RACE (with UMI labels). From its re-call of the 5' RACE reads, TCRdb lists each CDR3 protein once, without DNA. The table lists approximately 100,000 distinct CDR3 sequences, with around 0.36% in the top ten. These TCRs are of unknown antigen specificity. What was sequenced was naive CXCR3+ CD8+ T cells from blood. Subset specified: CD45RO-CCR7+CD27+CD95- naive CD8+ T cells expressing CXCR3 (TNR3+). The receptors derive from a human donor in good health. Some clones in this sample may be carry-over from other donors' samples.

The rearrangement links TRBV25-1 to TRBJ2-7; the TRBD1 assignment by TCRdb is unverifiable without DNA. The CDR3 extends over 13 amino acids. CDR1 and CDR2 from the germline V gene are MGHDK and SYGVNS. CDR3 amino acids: CASSGEGGDEQYF.

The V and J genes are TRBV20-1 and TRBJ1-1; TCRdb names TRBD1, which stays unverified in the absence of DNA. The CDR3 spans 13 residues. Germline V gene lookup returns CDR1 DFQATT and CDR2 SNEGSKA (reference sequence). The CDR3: CSARGTGSTEAFF.

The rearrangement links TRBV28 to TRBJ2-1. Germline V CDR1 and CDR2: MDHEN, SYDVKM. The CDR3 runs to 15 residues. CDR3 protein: CASSWLVDSYNEQFF.

This CDR3 reads CSVEPESSYNEQFF. The gene calls are TRBV29-1 and TRBJ2-1. The CDR3 runs to 14 residues. Germline V CDR1 and CDR2: SQVTM, ANQGSEA.

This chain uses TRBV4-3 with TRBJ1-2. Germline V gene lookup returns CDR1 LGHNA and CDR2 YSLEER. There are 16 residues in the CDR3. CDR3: CASSQGREFKPYGSTF.

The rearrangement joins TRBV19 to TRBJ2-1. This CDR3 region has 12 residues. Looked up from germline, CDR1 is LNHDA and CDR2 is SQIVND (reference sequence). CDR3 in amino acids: CASSMPTNEQFF.

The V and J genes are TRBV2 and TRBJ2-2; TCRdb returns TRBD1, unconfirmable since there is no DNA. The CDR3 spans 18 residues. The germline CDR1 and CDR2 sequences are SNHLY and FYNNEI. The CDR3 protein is CASRNIRDRGLSTGELFF. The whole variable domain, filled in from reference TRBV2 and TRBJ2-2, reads EPEVTQTPSHQVTQMGQEVILRCVPISNHLYFYWYRQILGQKVEFLVSFYNNEISEKSEIFDDQFSVERPDGSNFTLKIRSTKLEDSAMYFCASRNIRDRGLSTGELFFGEGSRLTVL.

This CDR3 reads CASSESSGGTGELFF. The chain combines TRBV2 with TRBJ2-2; TCRdb lists TRBD2, though no DNA is available to test this call. Germline V gene lookup returns CDR1 SNHLY and CDR2 FYNNEI. This CDR3 has 15 residues.

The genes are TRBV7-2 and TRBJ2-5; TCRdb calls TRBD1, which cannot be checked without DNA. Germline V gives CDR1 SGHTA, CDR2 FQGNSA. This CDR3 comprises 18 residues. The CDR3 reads CASSPTTGTASLVETQYF. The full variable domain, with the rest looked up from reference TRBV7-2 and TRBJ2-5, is GAGVSQSPSNKVTEKGKDVELRCDPISGHTALYWYRQSLGQGLEFLIYFQGNSAPDKSGLPSDRFSAERTGGSVSTLTIQRTQQEDSAVYLCASSPTTGTASLVETQYFGPGTRLLVL.

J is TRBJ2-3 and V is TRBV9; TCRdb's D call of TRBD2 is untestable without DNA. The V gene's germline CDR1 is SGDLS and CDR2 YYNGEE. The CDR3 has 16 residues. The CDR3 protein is CASSVGSGGAVDTQYF. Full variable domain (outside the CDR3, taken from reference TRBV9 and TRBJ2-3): DSGVTQTPKHLITATGQRVTLRCSPRSGDLSVYWYQQSLDQGLQFLIQYYNGEERAKGNILERFSAQQFPDLHSELNLSSLELGDSALYFCASSVGSGGAVDTQYFGPGTRLTVL.

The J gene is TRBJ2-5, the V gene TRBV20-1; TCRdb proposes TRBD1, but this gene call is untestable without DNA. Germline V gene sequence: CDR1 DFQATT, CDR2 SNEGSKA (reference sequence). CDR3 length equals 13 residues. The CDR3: CSAPWGQQETQYF.

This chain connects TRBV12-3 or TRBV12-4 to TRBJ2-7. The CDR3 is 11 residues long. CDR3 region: CASSLTHEQYF.

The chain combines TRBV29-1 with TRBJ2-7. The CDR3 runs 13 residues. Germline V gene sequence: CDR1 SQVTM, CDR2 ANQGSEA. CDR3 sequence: CSVEILDNYEQYF.

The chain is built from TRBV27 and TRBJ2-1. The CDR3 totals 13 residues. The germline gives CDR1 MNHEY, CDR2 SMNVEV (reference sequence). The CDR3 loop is CASALDSYNEQFF.

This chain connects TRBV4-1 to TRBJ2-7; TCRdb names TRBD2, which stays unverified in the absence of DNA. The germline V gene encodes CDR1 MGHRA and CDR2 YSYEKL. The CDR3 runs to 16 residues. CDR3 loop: CASSQDGRGAGYEQYF.

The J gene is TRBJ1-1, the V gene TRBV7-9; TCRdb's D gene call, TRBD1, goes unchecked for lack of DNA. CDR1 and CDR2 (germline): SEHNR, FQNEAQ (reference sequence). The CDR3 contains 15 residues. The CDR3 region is CASSLSGMRNTEAFF.

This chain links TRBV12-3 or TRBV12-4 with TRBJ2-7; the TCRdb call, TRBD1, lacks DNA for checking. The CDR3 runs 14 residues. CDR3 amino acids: CASSPQTGFHEQYF.

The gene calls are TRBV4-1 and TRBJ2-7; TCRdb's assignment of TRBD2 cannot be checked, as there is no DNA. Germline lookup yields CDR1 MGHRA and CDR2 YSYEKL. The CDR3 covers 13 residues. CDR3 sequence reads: CANSPQLAYEQYF.

The CDR3 loop is CASRQTGTSYEQYF. V usage is TRBV28 and J usage is TRBJ2-7; TCRdb calls TRBD1, which cannot be checked without DNA. This CDR3 has 14 amino acids. Germline V gene data show CDR1 as MDHEN and CDR2 as SYDVKM.

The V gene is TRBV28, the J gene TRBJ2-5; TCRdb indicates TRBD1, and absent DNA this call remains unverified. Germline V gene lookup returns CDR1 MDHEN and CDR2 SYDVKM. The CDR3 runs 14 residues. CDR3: CASSPGQGQETQYF.

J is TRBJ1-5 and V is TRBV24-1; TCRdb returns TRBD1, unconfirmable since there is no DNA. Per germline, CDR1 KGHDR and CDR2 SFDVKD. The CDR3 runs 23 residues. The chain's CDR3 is CATSDRTQGGYDRIRYSNQPQHF.

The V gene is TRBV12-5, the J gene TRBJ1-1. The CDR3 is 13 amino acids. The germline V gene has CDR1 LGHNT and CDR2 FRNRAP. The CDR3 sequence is CASGFDRDTEAFF. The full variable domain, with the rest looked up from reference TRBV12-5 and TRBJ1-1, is DARVTQTPRHKVTEMGQEVTMRCQPILGHNTVFWYRQTMMQGLELLAYFRNRAPLDDSGMPKDRFSAEMPDATLATLKIQPSEPRDSAVYFCASGFDRDTEAFFGQGTRLTVV.

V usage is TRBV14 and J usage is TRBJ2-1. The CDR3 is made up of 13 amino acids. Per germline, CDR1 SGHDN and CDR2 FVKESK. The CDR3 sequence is CASSPESYNEQFF.

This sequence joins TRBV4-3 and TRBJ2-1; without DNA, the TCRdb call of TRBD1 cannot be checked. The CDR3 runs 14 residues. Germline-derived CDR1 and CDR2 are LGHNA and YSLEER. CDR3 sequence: CASSQEFRGNEQFF.

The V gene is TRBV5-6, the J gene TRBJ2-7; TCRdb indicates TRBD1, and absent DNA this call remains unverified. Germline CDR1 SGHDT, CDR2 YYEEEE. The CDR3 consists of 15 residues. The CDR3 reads CASSNRNRGPYEQYF.

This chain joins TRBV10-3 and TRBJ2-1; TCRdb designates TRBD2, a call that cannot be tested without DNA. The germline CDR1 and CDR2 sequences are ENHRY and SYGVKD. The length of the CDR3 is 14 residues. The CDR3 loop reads CATRSGRAIDEQFF.

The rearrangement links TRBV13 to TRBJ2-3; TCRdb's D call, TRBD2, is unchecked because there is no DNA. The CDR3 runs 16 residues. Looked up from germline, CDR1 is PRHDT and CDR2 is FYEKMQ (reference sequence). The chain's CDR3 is CASSIRAPNDLDTQYF.

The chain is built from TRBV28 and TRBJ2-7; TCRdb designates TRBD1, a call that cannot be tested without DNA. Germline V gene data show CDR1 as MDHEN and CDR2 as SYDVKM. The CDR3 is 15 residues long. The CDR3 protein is CASRTRTALSYEQYF.

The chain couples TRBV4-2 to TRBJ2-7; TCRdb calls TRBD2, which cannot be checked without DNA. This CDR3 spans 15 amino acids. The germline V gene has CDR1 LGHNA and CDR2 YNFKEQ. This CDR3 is CASSQASGGAYEQYF.

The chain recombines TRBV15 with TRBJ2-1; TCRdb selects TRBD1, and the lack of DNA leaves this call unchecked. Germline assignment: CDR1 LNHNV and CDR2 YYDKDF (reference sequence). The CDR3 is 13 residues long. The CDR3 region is CATSPGAYNEQFF.

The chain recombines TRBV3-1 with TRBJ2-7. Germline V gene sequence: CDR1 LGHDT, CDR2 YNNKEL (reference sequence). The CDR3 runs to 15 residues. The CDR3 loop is CASSQGWQSVYEQYF.

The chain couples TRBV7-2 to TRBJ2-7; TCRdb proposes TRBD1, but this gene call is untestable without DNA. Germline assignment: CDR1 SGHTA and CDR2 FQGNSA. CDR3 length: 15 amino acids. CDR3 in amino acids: CASTPKTAVFYEQYF.